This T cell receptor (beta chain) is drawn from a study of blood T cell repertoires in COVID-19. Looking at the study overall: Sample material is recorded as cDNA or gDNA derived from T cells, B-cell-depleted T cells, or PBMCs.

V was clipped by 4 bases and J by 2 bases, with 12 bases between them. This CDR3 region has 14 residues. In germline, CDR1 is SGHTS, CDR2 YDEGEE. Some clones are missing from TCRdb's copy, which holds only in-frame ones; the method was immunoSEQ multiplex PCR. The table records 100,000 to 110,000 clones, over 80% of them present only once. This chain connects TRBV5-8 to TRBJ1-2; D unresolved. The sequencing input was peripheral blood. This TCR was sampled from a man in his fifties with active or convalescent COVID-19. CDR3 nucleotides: TGTGCCAGCAGCCCTCGGACGGGGAACTATGGCTACACCTTC. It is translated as CASSPRTGNYGYTF.